Sequencing of this T cell receptor beta chain was carried out in a study of T cells in tuberculosis. A remark on this clone: Its cognate antigen is unknown.

Generated by immunoSEQ multiplex PCR, the TCRdb table keeps only in-frame clones and is missing some. The data contain some 34,000 clones, under 95% of them singletons. Germline loops: CDR1 MNHNS, CDR2 SASEGT. The V end lost 8 bases, the J end lost 0 bases, and 8 bases lay between the germline ends. CDR3 size: 12 residues. Whole-study results and caveats: Shorter CDR3-alpha in active tuberculosis partly drove smaller distances.

This receptor was taken from a donor aged 10-30 years with latent tuberculosis or without tuberculosis infection. Some clones in this sample may be carry-over from other donors' samples. This rearrangement joins TRBV6-1 to TRBJ2-7, with D tentatively TRBD2 (5 bases). Material: PBMCs. CDR3 sequence: CASGRGSYEQYF. DNA of the CDR3: TGTGCCAGCGGTCGGGGCTCCTACGAGCAGTACTTC.